Listed here are 15 T cell receptor beta chains from one sample, sequenced in a study of blood T cell repertoires in COVID-19. Assay used: immunoSEQ multiplex PCR; TCRdb lists only in-frame clones, some missing. The table lists 35,000 to 40,000 clones, around nine tenths of them singletons. The sample was peripheral blood. These TCRs come from a man aged 55 to 70 with active COVID-19.

The gene calls are TRBV14 and TRBJ2-2, with a possible D match to TRBD1 (5 bases). Per the germline V gene, CDR1 is SGHDN and CDR2 is FVKESK. The CDR3 totals 17 residues. V shed 8 bases and J shed 2 bases, with 21 bases lying between them. CDR3 coding DNA: TGTGCCAGCGCCCCCCAAGCTCAGGGCTTAAACACCGGGGAGCTGTTTTTT. Protein product: CASAPQAQGLNTGELFF. Full variable domain (missing parts from reference TRBV14 and TRBJ2-2): EAGVTQFPSHSVIEKGQTVTLRCDPISGHDNLYWYRRVMGKEIKFLLHFVKESKQDESGMPNNRFLAERTGGTYSTLKVQPAELEDSGVYFCASAPQAQGLNTGELFFGEGSRLTVL.

CDR3 residues: CASSSTQGAGAYEQYF. The DNA of the CDR3 is TGTGCCAGCAGTTCCACCCAGGGGGCGGGGGCCTACGAGCAGTACTTC. The chain uses TRBV2 and TRBJ2-7; perhaps TRBD1 as D (8 bases). V was pared by 5 bases and J by 2 bases, with 19 bases between. The germline V gene has CDR1 SNHLY and CDR2 FYNNEI. CDR3 length: 16 amino acids.

This chain links TRBV6-6 with TRBJ1-4, with 8 bases identical to TRBD1. The CDR3 has 14 residues. Germline values: CDR1 MNHNY, CDR2 SVGAGI (reference sequence). With 8 bases clipped from V and 8 bases from J, the junction kept 10 bases outside the gene matches. CDR3 bases: TGTGCCAGCCGGTCCGGGACAGGAGACGAAAAACTGTTTTTT. Residues: CASRSGTGDEKLFF.

V is TRBV7-3 and J is TRBJ1-4; 8 bases match TRBD1. Germline assignment: CDR1 SGHTA and CDR2 FQGTGA. V trimming: 8 bases; J trimming: 8 bases; junction bases outside the gene matches: 7. The CDR3 runs to 13 residues. DNA of the CDR3: TGTGCCAGCGCCGACAGGGGAGGGGAAAAACTGTTTTTT. Translation: CASADRGGEKLFF.

CDR3 in amino acids: CASSYGGGEQYF. In DNA, the CDR3 is TGTGCCAGCAGCTACGGAGGCGGCGAGCAGTACTTC. The chain has TRBV11-1 and TRBJ2-7, with a weak D call TRBD2 (5 bases). The CDR3 has 12 residues. V lost 4 bases to trimming and J lost 6 bases, with 10 bases between them. Germline CDR1 reads SGHAT; CDR2 reads FQDESV (reference sequence). The entire variable domain, with the rest obtained from reference TRBV11-1 and TRBJ2-7, is as follows: EAEVAQSPRYKITEKSQAVAFWCDPISGHATLYWYRQILGQGPELLVQFQDESVVDDSQLPKDRFSAERLKGVDSTLKIQPAELGDSAMYLCASSYGGGEQYFGPGTRLTVT.

The rearrangement links TRBV5-5 to TRBJ2-7; tentative D call: TRBD2 (6 bases). V was cut by 0 bases and J by 5 bases, with 18 bases left in between. Germline CDR1 is SGHKS and CDR2 is YYEKEE (reference sequence). The length of the CDR3 is 16 residues. CDR3 nucleotide sequence: TGTGCCAGCAGCTTGGCGGTCAGGGAGGTCGTAGACGAGCAGTACTTC. It is translated as CASSLAVREVVDEQYF.

The chain couples TRBV28 to TRBJ2-4, with TRBD1 matching 7 bases. CDR1 and CDR2 from the germline V gene are MDHEN and SYDVKM. V was pared by 3 bases and J by 6 bases, with 5 bases of the junction left unmatched. The CDR3 contains 14 residues. This chain's CDR3 is CASSFDRVGNIQYF. CDR3 sequence (DNA): TGTGCCAGCAGTTTTGACAGGGTGGGAAACATTCAGTACTTC.

The chain is built from TRBV7-9 and TRBJ2-4; the D gene is possibly TRBD2 (6 bases). V lost 5 bases and J lost 3, with 17 bases in between. Germline V gene lookup returns CDR1 SEHNR and CDR2 FQNEAQ (reference sequence). The CDR3 spans 16 residues. In nucleotides, the CDR3 is TGTGCCAGCAGCCCAAACGAGGGACTCCGCAAAAACATTCAGTACTTC. Translated, it gives CASSPNEGLRKNIQYF.

This clone has only one observation. This chain uses TRBV6-1 with TRBJ1-1, with D hard to call. The ends were cut back, 2 bases at V and 1 base at J, with 11 bases in the middle. CDR1 is MNHNS, CDR2 SASEGT, per germline. This CDR3 comprises 15 residues. CDR3 in DNA: TGTGCCAGCAGTGAAATGTGGGCCACGAACACTGAAGCTTTCTTT. This encodes CASSEMWATNTEAFF.

This chain links TRBV29-1 with TRBJ1-1, with D possibly being TRBD1 (5 bases). The V gene's germline CDR1 is SQVTM and CDR2 ANQGSEA. This CDR3 comprises 11 residues. V was cut by 6 bases and J by 3 bases, with 8 bases left in between. CDR3 nucleotide sequence: TGCAGCGTGCGGGGGTACACTGAAGCTTTCTTT. This sequence encodes CSVRGYTEAFF.

Relative to its sample, this clone is medium-sized. The chain recombines TRBV4-1 with TRBJ2-7; tentatively, D is TRBD2 (6 bases). Germline CDR1 reads MGHRA; CDR2 reads YSYEKL. The CDR3 runs to 15 residues. The V and J ends lost 4 bases and 2 bases respectively, with 15 bases between them. The CDR3 loop is CASSLDGGPPYEQYF. The CDR3 DNA sequence: TGCGCCAGCAGCCTCGACGGGGGACCGCCCTACGAGCAGTACTTC.

V and J are TRBV7-2 and TRBJ2-2, with D possibly TRBD2 on 5 matching bases. CDR1 and CDR2 (germline): SGHTA, FQGNSA. The CDR3 totals 15 residues. The V end was cut by 2 bases, the J end by 2 bases, with 9 bases between. The CDR3 DNA follows: TGTGCCAGCAGCTTAACGGGGATAAACACCGGGGAGCTGTTTTTT. Amino acids: CASSLTGINTGELFF.

The chain is built from TRBV18 and TRBJ2-6; unclear D gene. V was trimmed by 3 bases and J by 2 bases, leaving 5 bases between them. Per germline, CDR1 KGHSH and CDR2 LQKENI. The CDR3 loop spans 14 amino acids. The CDR3, as DNA: TGTGCCAGCTCACCGGGCACTGGGGCCAACGTCCTGACTTTC. Its protein is CASSPGTGANVLTF.

This rearrangement joins TRBV11-3 to TRBJ2-1, with 9 bases that match TRBD2. Germline lookup yields CDR1 SGHNT and CDR2 YENEEA. V shed 5 bases and J 6 bases; nucleotides not matched to a gene: 11. The CDR3 is 16 residues long. In DNA form, the CDR3 reads TGTGCCAGCAGCCTATCGGGGGCGGGAGGGTCCAATGAGCAGTTCTTC. The encoded protein is CASSLSGAGGSNEQFF.

This chain connects TRBV11-2 to TRBJ2-1, with a weak D call TRBD1 (6 bases). With 4 bases removed from V and 5 bases from J, the gap between germline ends came to 12 bases. The CDR3 has 14 amino acids. Germline V CDR1 and CDR2: SGHAT, FQNNGV. CDR3 sequence (DNA): TGTGCCAGCAGCTCCTGGGACATTAACAATGAGCAGTTCTTC. The encoded protein is CASSSWDINNEQFF.